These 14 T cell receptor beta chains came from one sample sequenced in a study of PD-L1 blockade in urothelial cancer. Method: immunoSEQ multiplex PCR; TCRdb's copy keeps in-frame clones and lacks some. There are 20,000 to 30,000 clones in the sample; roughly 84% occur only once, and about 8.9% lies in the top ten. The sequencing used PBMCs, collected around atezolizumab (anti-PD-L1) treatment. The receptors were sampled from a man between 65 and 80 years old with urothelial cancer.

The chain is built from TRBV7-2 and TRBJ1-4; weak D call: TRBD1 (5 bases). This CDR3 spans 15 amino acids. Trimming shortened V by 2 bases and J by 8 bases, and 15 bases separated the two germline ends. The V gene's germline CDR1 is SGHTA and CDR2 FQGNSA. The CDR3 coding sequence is TGTGCCAGCAGCTTATATCCCGGGGAGGGGGAAAAACTGTTTTTT. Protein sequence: CASSLYPGEGEKLFF. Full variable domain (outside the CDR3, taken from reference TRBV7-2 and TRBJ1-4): GAGVSQSPSNKVTEKGKDVELRCDPISGHTALYWYRQSLGQGLEFLIYFQGNSAPDKSGLPSDRFSAERTGGSVSTLTIQRTQQEDSAVYLCASSLYPGEGEKLFFGSGTQLSVL.

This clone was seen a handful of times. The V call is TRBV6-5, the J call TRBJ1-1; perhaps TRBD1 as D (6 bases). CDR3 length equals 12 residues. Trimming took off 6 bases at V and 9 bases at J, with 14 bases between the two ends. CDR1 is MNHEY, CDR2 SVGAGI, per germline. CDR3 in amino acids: CASSHSGTQAFF. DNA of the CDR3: TGTGCCAGCAGCCACTCCGGGACACAAGCTTTCTTT.

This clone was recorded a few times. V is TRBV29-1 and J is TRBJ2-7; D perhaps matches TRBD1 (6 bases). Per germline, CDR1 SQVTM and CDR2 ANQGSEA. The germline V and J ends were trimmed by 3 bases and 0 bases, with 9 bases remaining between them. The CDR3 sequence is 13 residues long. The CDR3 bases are TGCAGCGTTGACCCGACAGGCTCCTACGAGCAGTACTTC. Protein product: CSVDPTGSYEQYF.

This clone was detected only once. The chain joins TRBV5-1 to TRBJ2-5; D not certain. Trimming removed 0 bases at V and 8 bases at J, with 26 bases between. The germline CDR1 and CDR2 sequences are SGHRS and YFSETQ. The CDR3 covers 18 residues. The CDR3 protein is CASSLALFLKQAELTQYF. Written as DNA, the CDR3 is TGCGCCAGCAGCTTGGCCCTGTTTCTTAAGCAGGCCGAATTAACCCAGTACTTC.

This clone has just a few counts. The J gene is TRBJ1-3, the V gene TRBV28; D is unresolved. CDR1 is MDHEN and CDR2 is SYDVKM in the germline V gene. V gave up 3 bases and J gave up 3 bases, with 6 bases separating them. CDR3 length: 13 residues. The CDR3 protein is CASSFGSGNTIYF. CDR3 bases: TGTGCCAGCAGTTTCGGGAGTGGAAACACCATATATTTT.

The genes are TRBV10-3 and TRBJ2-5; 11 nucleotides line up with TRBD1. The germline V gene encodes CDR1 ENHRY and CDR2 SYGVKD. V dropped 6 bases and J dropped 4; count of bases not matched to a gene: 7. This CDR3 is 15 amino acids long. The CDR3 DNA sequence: TGTGCCATCAGCCCGGGACAGGGGGTCGGAGAGACCCAGTACTTC. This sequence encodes CAISPGQGVGETQYF.

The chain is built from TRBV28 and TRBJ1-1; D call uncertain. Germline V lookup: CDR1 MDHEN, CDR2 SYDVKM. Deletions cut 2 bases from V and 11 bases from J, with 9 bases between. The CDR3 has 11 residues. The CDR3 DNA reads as TGTGCCAGCAGTTTAGGGCCCAGGGCTTTCTTT. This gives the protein CASSLGPRAFF.

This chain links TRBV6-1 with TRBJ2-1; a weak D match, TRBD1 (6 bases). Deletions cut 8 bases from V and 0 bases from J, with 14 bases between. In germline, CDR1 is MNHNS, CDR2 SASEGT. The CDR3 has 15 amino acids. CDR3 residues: CASGGTGSSYNEQFF. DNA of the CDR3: TGTGCCAGCGGGGGAACAGGGAGCTCCTACAATGAGCAGTTCTTC.

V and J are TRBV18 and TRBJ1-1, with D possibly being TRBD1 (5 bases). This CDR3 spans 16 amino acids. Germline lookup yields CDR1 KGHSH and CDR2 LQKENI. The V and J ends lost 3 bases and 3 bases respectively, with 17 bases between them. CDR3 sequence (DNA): TGTGCCAGCTCACCGGGGGGGTTCGGGATCCACACTGAAGCTTTCTTT. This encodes CASSPGGFGIHTEAFF.

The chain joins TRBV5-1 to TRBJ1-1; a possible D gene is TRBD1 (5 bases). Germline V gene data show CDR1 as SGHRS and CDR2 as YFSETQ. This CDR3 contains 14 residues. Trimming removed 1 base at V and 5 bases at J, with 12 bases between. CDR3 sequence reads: CASSLNAGETEAFF. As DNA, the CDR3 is TGCGCCAGCAGCTTGAACGCGGGGGAAACTGAAGCTTTCTTT. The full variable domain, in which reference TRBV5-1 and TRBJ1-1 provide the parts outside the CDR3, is KAGVTQTPRYLIKTRGQQVTLSCSPISGHRSVSWYQQTPGQGLQFLFEYFSETQRNKGNFPGRFSGRQFSNSRSEMNVSTLELGDSALYLCASSLNAGETEAFFGQGTRLTVV.

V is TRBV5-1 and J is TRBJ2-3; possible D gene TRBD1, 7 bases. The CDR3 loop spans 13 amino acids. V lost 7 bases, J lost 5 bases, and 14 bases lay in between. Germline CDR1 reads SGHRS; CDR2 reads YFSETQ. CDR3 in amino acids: CASGKQGGDTQYF. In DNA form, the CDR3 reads TGCGCCAGCGGGAAGCAGGGGGGAGATACGCAGTATTTT.

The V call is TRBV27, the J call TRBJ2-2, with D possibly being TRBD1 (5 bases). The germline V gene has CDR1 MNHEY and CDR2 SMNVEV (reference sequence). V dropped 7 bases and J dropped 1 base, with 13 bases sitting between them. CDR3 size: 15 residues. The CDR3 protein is CASMEGAMNTGELFF. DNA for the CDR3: TGTGCCAGCATGGAAGGGGCGATGAACACCGGGGAGCTGTTTTTT.

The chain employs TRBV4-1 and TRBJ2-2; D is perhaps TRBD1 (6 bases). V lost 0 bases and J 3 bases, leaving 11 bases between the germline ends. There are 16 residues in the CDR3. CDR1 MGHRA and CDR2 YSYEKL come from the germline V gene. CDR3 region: CASSQDYGGHTGELFF. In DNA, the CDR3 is TGCGCCAGCAGCCAAGATTATGGGGGCCACACCGGGGAGCTGTTTTTT.

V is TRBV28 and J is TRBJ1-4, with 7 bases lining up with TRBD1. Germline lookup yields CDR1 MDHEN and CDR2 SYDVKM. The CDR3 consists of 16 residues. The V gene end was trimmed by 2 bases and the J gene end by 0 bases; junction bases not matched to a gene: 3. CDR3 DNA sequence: TGTGCCAGCAGTTTAGACAGGGTCGCAACTAATGAAAAACTGTTTTTT. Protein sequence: CASSLDRVATNEKLFF.